What follows are 14 T cell receptor beta chains derived from one specimen sequenced in a study of immune characterization of retroperitoneal liposarcoma. TCRdb reprocessed the PCR reads with MiXCR, giving one entry per CDR3 protein. The sample has around 12,000 distinct CDR3 sequences, approximately 50% seen once. What was sequenced was tumor tissue. Source of these receptors: a female donor with retroperitoneal liposarcoma.

This clonotype occurred many times. V gene TRBV7-2 combines with J gene TRBJ2-1, with 10 bases identical to TRBD2. CDR3 length: 15 residues. Germline V gene sequence: CDR1 SGHTA, CDR2 FQGNSA. V lost 4 bases to trimming and J lost 13 bases; unmatched junction nucleotides: 13. For the CDR3, the DNA is TGTGCCAGCAGCTCCCCGGGACTAGCGAGAGAGACCCAGTTCTTC. Protein: CASSSPGLARETQFF.

The chain is built from TRBV6-1 and TRBJ2-3; D perhaps matches TRBD2 (6 bases). CDR1 is MNHNS, CDR2 SASEGT, per germline. Trimming took off 1 base at V and 5 bases at J, with 19 bases between the two ends. The CDR3 extends over 17 amino acids. Here the CDR3 reads CASSEESWGVQVDTQYF. The DNA of the CDR3 is TGTGCCAGCAGTGAAGAGTCTTGGGGGGTTCAGGTAGATACGCAGTATTTT.

The CDR3 DNA is TGTGCCAGCAGAGGACTAGCGGGAGGCGCGGAGCAGTTCTTC. Amino acid sequence: CASRGLAGGAEQFF. The V gene is TRBV6-1, the J gene TRBJ2-1; 14 nucleotides align to TRBD2. The germline gives CDR1 MNHNS, CDR2 SASEGT. V gave up 6 bases and J gave up 10 bases; unmatched junction bases: 5. The CDR3 spans 14 residues.

The rearrangement links TRBV7-3 to TRBJ2-3; D might be TRBD1 or TRBD2, each matching 5 bases. The J call is in doubt because the DNA end fits TRBJ2-7 better. The CDR3 extends over 14 amino acids. CDR1 is SGHTA, CDR2 FQGTGA, per germline. CDR3 residues: CASSPTGTKGEQYF. CDR3 DNA sequence: TGTGCCAGCAGCCCAACGGGGACCAAAGGTGAGCAGTACTTC.

This rearrangement joins TRBV6-2 or TRBV6-3 to TRBJ1-3; D is perhaps TRBD1 (5 bases). The V end was cut by 10 bases, the J end by 4 bases, with 14 bases between. This CDR3 has 13 residues. Germline-derived CDR1 and CDR2 are MNHEY and SVGEGT. The CDR3: CATVIGAGNTIYF. In nucleotides, the CDR3 is TGTGCCACCGTGATAGGGGCGGGAAACACCATATATTTT.

This chain joins TRBV27 and TRBJ2-1; tentatively, D is TRBD1 (6 bases). This CDR3 has 16 amino acids. Germline CDR1 is MNHEY and CDR2 is SMNVEV (reference sequence). Trimming left V 2 bases short and J 0 bases short, with 11 bases between. Here the CDR3 reads CASSLTGTNSYNEQFF. The CDR3 DNA sequence: TGTGCCAGCAGTTTAACCGGGACAAACTCCTACAATGAGCAGTTCTTC.

This CDR3 is CASIGSGRGINEQFF. The CDR3 DNA is TGTGCCAGCATCGGTAGCGGGAGGGGGATCAATGAGCAGTTCTTC. The genes are TRBV25-1 and TRBJ2-1, with 11 bases identical to TRBD2. Germline trimming cut 7 bases from V and 6 bases from J; bases unmatched to any gene: 8. The CDR3 has 15 residues. Germline CDR1 is MGHDK and CDR2 is SYGVNS.

This clonotype has more than one count but fewer than ten. This chain connects TRBV6-5 to TRBJ2-7; tentatively, D is TRBD1 (6 bases). V lost 6 bases and J 1 base, leaving 10 bases between the germline ends. This CDR3 has 13 amino acids. Germline loops: CDR1 MNHEY, CDR2 SVGAGI. The CDR3 DNA sequence: TGTGCCAGCAGCGCAGGACAGTCCTACGAGCAGTACTTC. Its translation is CASSAGQSYEQYF.

This clonotype has only a few counts. This chain uses TRBV10-1 with TRBJ2-1, with 10 bases identical to TRBD2. Germline V gene lookup returns CDR1 WNHNN and CDR2 SYGVQD (reference sequence). The J segment lost 5 bases and the V segment lost 0 bases, leaving 4 bases of the junction unmatched. The CDR3 runs 16 residues. The CDR3 DNA reads TGCGCCAGCAGTGAGTCTCTAGCGGGAGAGAACAATGAGCAGTTCTTC. Translation gives CASSESLAGENNEQFF.

In this sample, this clonotype turned up a few times. The genes are TRBV27 and TRBJ1-1; the match to TRBD1 covers 8 bases. This CDR3 contains 13 residues. After removal of 5 bases from V and 3 bases from J, the junction contained 2 bases not matched to a gene. CDR1 MNHEY and CDR2 SMNVEV come from the germline V gene (reference sequence). The CDR3 is CASSPTGDTEAFF. The CDR3 DNA sequence: TGTGCCAGCAGTCCGACAGGGGACACTGAAGCTTTCTTT.

The rearrangement links TRBV11-3 to TRBJ2-5, with a possible D match to TRBD1 (6 bases). The DNA end is more similar to TRBJ2-1, so the J call may be wrong. The CDR3 extends over 14 amino acids. From germline, CDR1 is SGHNT and CDR2 YENEEA. The CDR3 DNA follows: TGTGCCAGCCGACCAACAGGGTCGAAGTACGAGCAGTTCTTC. This encodes CASRPTGSKYEQFF.

This chain uses TRBV6-1 with TRBJ2-3; D is uncertain. Germline V gives CDR1 MNHNS, CDR2 SASEGT. V was cut by 6 bases and J by 2 bases, with 9 bases left in between. The CDR3 is 13 amino acids. This chain's CDR3 is CASRHTPTDTQYF. The CDR3 DNA reads as TGTGCCAGCAGACACACCCCCACAGATACGCAGTATTTT.

J is TRBJ2-1 and V is TRBV11-2, with 10 bases lining up with TRBD1. V dropped 5 bases and J dropped 10; count of bases not matched to a gene: 11. CDR1 is SGHAT and CDR2 is FQNNGV in the germline V gene. This CDR3 spans 15 amino acids. The CDR3 coding sequence is TGTGCCAGCAGCCTCTCCCCGGGACAGGGGAAAGAGCAGTTCTTC. Translation gives CASSLSPGQGKEQFF.

The V call is TRBV10-3, the J call TRBJ1-1, with D possibly being TRBD1 (5 bases). The CDR3 runs to 15 residues. Germline V lookup: CDR1 ENHRY, CDR2 SYGVKD. Trimming shortened V by 0 bases and J by 1 base, and 9 bases separated the two germline ends. For the CDR3, the DNA is TGTGCCATCAGTGAGTCTCAGGGATCGAACACTGAAGCTTTCTTT. It yields the protein CAISESQGSNTEAFF.